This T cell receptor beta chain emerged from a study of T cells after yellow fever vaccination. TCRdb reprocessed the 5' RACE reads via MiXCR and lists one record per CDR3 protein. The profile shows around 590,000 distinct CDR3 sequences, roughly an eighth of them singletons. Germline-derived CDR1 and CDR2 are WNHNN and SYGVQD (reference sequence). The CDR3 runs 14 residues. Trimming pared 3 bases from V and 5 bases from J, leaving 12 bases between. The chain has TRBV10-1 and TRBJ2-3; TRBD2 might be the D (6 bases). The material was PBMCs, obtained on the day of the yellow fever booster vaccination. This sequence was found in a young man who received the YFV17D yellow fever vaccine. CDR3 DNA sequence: TGCGCCAGCAGTGAACGGGGGTCAGGAGATACGCAGTATTTT. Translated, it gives CASSERGSGDTQYF.